The table lists the clone carrying this TCR beta chain with many counts. The antigen is unknown. This sample is part of a study of CD8+CD57+ T cells in acquired aplastic anemia. Study-wide context: Sorted CD4+ and CD8+ cells yielded DNA averaging about 3.2 ug.

Whole-study findings and limits: The study identified twenty-nine CD8+ CDR3 sequences shared by patients and controls.

In patients chosen for sequencing, flow cytometry had shown CD8+CD57+ cell expansion. For CDR3 and TCR beta VDJ profiling, genomic DNA was the template used. A single record per CDR3 protein comes from TCRdb applying MiXCR to the reads. The table has roughly 170,000 distinct CDR3 sequences, 48% seen once. Sequenced sample: sorted CD4+, CD8+, or CD8+CD57+ T cells (not recorded which) from PBMCs. The sequence derives from a human donor with aplastic anemia.

The CDR3 DNA reads TGTGCCAGCAGCTTAGCTAGCGGGGGGGCAGATACGCAGTATTTT. Its translation: CASSLASGGADTQYF. The V call is TRBV7-2, the J call TRBJ2-3, with 11 bases aligning to TRBD2. The V gene end was trimmed by 0 bases and the J gene end by 4 bases; junction bases not matched to a gene: 0. There are 15 residues in the CDR3. The germline V gene encodes CDR1 SGHTA and CDR2 FQGNSA.